The clone carrying this TCR beta chain was detected only once. As yet, its antigen is unknown. TCRdb keeps only in-frame clones here, not all; method: immunoSEQ multiplex PCR. This table has 55,000 to 80,000 clones, over 90% appearing once. The CDR3 spans 14 residues. Germline CDR1 reads LNHNV; CDR2 reads YYDKDF (reference sequence). V was shortened by 6 bases and J by 4 bases, with 12 bases between the two germline ends. The data were obtained in a study of cytomegalovirus exposure and HLA in healthy donors. Study-wide findings and caveats: Across donors, most TCRs were seen rarely, yet some public ones were widespread.

V usage is TRBV15 and J usage is TRBJ1-4; D may be TRBD1 (5 bases). This clonotype was obtained from a woman between 18 and 30 years old in good health and CMV-seropositive. What was sequenced was PBMCs. DNA of the CDR3: TGTGCCACCAGAAATACAGGCGATAATGAAAAACTGTTTTTT. It specifies CATRNTGDNEKLFF.